This T cell receptor beta chain stems from a study of memory CD4+ T cells and cytomegalovirus serostatus. Across the study: Healthy Belgian adult donors included roughly ten CMV-positive and some 23 CMV-negative people.

Germline V lookup: CDR1 DFQATT, CDR2 SNEGSKA (reference sequence). V was clipped by 0 bases and J by 10 bases, with 10 bases between them. The CDR3 runs to 11 residues. Broader study findings: About 40% of the roughly 160 known CMV-associated TCRbeta sequences appeared in CD4+ memory.

The sort gate was single viable CD3+CD4+CD8-CD45RO+ cells for memory CD4+ T cells. Positive selection with CD4 microbeads enriched total CD4+ T cells. Notes on this clone: What it binds is unknown.

In the original workflow: After removing out-of-frame reads, approximately 2.2 million distinct TCRbeta sequences remained. Sequencing used immunoSEQ multiplex PCR; TCRdb keeps in-frame clones, though not all of them. V and J calls and clone size are copied from that table; D and trimming were computed from the DNA. The sample lists over 60,000 clones; approximately 80% were seen once. This chain uses TRBV20-1 with TRBJ2-7, with D perhaps TRBD1 (5 bases). This sequence originates from an adult in good health and CMV-seronegative. Material: memory CD4+ T cells from blood. The CDR3 region has the DNA TGCAGTGCTAGAGATTACGACAGTCAGTACTTC. Amino acids: CSARDYDSQYF.